The clone carrying this T cell receptor beta chain showed up just a few times. Its antigen is unknown. This PCR relied on a set of 60 Vbeta primers and 13 Jbeta primers. Sequenced by immunoSEQ multiplex PCR; TCRdb stores in-frame clones only, minus some. Of 150,000 or so clones in the sample, 65% to 75% were seen once. This specimen comes from a study of cytomegalovirus exposure and HLA in healthy donors. CDR3 length: 13 residues. Trimming took off 6 bases at V and 0 bases at J, with 6 bases between the two ends. The germline gives CDR1 MNHEY, CDR2 SVGAGI. Study findings and constraints: There were some V segments, including TRBV6-2 and TRBV6-3, excluded as indistinguishable. Later on, a genetic analysis was performed. It linked a missense variant in DCLRE1C with V- and J-gene trimming of TCR beta. In a later analysis, several top co-occurrence clusters appeared linked to parvovirus B19, influenza, CMV and Epstein-Barr virus.

V usage is TRBV6-5 and J usage is TRBJ2-1, with D uncertain. The sequence was collected from a man aged 30 to 45 in good health and CMV-seronegative. Sequences were obtained from PBMCs. In DNA form, the CDR3 reads TGTGCCAGCAGACGGAGCTCCTACAATGAGCAGTTCTTC. It specifies CASRRSSYNEQFF.